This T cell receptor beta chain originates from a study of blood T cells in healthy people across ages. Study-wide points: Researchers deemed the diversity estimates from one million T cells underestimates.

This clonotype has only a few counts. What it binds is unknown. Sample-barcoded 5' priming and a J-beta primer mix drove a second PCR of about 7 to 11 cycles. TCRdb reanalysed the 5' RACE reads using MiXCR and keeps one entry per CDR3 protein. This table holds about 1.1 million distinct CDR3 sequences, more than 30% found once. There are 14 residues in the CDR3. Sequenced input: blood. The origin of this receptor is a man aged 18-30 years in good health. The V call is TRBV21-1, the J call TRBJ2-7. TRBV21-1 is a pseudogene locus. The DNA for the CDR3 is TGTGCCAGCAGCAAAGAGGGGAACTCCTACGAGCAGTACTTC. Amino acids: CASSKEGNSYEQYF.